The rows below give T cell receptor beta chains drawn from one sample of a study of tumor-infiltrating lymphocytes in oesophageal squamous cell carcinoma. TCRdb reprocessed the PCR reads via MiXCR and lists one record per CDR3 protein. The table includes roughly 21,000 distinct CDR3 sequences, 35% to 40% detected once. Sequenced: esophageal tumor tissue. Source of these receptors: a male donor with esophageal squamous cell carcinoma. CDR3s include the opening cysteine and the closing phenylalanine or tryptophan. The D gene is left open where the match is weak. Only part of the rows carry a size: once, few, many, or a class if the clone is expanded.

DNA,CDR3,V,D,size,J
TGTGCCAGCAGCTTAATCGGGCCAGGGGGCTACAATGAGCAGTACTTC,CASSLIGPGGYNEQYF,TRBV7-9,TRBD1,many,TRBJ2-7
TGTGCCAGCAGCTTAGGCAAAGGGAGGGCCCCTGGCTACACCTTC,CASSLGKGRAPGYTF,TRBV7-2,NA,medium-sized,TRBJ1-2
TGTGCCAGCGCGTTTTCGAGCTCCTACGAGCAGTACTTC,CASAFSSSYEQYF,TRBV6-5,NA,NA,TRBJ2-7
TGTGCCAGCAGCCTCGCGTCGGATCGAGGAAACACCATATATTTT,CASSLASDRGNTIYF,TRBV11-1,NA,NA,TRBJ1-3
TGTGCCAGCACTCGGGGCAGCTCGAACACTGAAGCTTTCTTT,CASTRGSSNTEAFF,TRBV2,NA,NA,TRBJ1-1
TGTGCCAGCAGCAAGAGGGGTTTTGGCTACACCTTC,CASSKRGFGYTF,TRBV7-2,NA,many,TRBJ1-2
TGCAGTGCCCTGATAAGGGGGCTGACAACCAACAATCAGCCCCAGCATTTT,CSALIRGLTTNNQPQHF,TRBV20-1,TRBD1,once,TRBJ1-5
TGTGCCAGCAGTCCCCGACAGGGACACTACAATGAGCAGTTCTTC,CASSPRQGHYNEQFF,TRBV6-8,TRBD1,NA,TRBJ2-1
TGTGCCAGCAGCTTAACCGACAACTACAATGAGCAGTTCTTC,CASSLTDNYNEQFF,TRBV7-8,NA,few,TRBJ2-1
TGTGCCAGCAGCTTAAACGTAGCTTTCTTT,CASSLNVAFF,TRBV7-9,NA,medium-sized,TRBJ1-1
TGTGCCAGCAGCTTACAGGGGGGGCAGTACAATGAGCAGTTCTTC,CASSLQGGQYNEQFF,TRBV7-9,NA,many,TRBJ2-1
TGTGCCAGCAGTTACGGAGCGGGCCGTCCCTACGAGCAGTACTTC,CASSYGAGRPYEQYF,TRBV6-6,NA,few,TRBJ2-7
TGTGCCAGCAGGCCACTAGCCCAGGCAGATACGCAGTATTTT,CASRPLAQADTQYF,TRBV7-6,NA,NA,TRBJ2-3
TGCGCCAGCAGCCCGGGACAGGGTGGCGGGGAGCTGTTTTTT,CASSPGQGGGELFF,TRBV5-1,TRBD1,many,TRBJ2-2
TGCGCCAGCAGCAACTTCGGGACAGCTAATTCACCCCTCCACTTT,CASSNFGTANSPLHF,TRBV4-1,TRBD1,few,TRBJ1-6
TGTGCCAGCTTTGGCTCCGGGGCCAACGTCCTGACTTTC,CASFGSGANVLTF,TRBV3-1,NA,few,TRBJ2-6
TGTGCCAGCAGCTTACAAACAGAAACCTACGAGCAGTACTTC,CASSLQTETYEQYF,TRBV11-2,NA,many,TRBJ2-7
TGTGCCAGCAGCCTAGGGACAGACTATGGCTACACCTTC,CASSLGTDYGYTF,TRBV7-6,TRBD1,once,TRBJ1-2
TGTGCCAGCAGCACTAGCTGGCCTACGAGCAGTATTTTC,CASSTSWPTSSIF,TRBV2,NA,NA,TRBJ2-3
TGTGCCAGCAAGGAAGGGGCGGGAGTAGGATACAATGAGCAGTTCTTC,CASKEGAGVGYNEQFF,TRBV7-2,TRBD2,NA,TRBJ2-1
TGTGCCACAAAGACAGCGTCCATTGGGGCAACTAATGAAAAACTGTTTTTT,CATKTASIGATNEKLFF,TRBV6-1,NA,many,TRBJ1-4
TGTGCCAGCAGTTTAGTCACCGGGACAGGGACCGGGGGACAGCCCCAGCATTTT,CASSLVTGTGTGGQPQHF,TRBV12-3/TRBV12-4,TRBD1,NA,TRBJ1-5
TGTGCCAGCAGCTTAGTTGGGACTAGCGGGAGAGAGACCCAGTACTTC,CASSLVGTSGRETQYF,TRBV7-6,TRBD2,NA,TRBJ2-5
TGTGCCAGCAACCGGGGACAGGGGCCCTACGAGCAGTACTTC,CASNRGQGPYEQYF,TRBV11-2,TRBD1,NA,TRBJ2-7
TGTGCCAGCAGTGGACACACTAATGAAAAACTGTTTTTT,CASSGHTNEKLFF,TRBV2,NA,NA,TRBJ1-4
TGTGCCAGCAGTTTGTGGGGGGAGGGTTACAATGAGCAGTTCTTC,CASSLWGEGYNEQFF,TRBV12-3/TRBV12-4,TRBD2,medium-sized,TRBJ2-1
TGTGCCAGCAGCTTAGGGGGACAGGTCCAAGAGACCCAGTACTTC,CASSLGGQVQETQYF,TRBV11-3,TRBD1,NA,TRBJ2-5
TGTGCTCGATCTAATAATCAGCCCCAGCATTTT,CARSNNQPQHF,TRBV27,NA,many,TRBJ1-5
TGTGCCAGCAGCTTGCTTAGCACAGATACGCAGTATTTT,CASSLLSTDTQYF,TRBV5-4,NA,many,TRBJ2-3
TGTGCCAGCAGTAGGTCTGCAACGGCTGGGGCCAACGTCCTGACTTTC,CASSRSATAGANVLTF,TRBV27,NA,many,TRBJ2-6
TGTGCCAGCAGCCGGCCAAACTATGGCTACACCTTC,CASSRPNYGYTF,TRBV7-9,NA,many,TRBJ1-2
TGTGCCAGCAGTGAGGTTACCTACTACGAGCAGTACTTC,CASSEVTYYEQYF,TRBV6-1,NA,many,TRBJ2-7
TGTGCCAGCAGTGAATTGGGACAGAGGATTTACGAGCAGTACTTC,CASSELGQRIYEQYF,TRBV6-1,TRBD1,many,TRBJ2-7
TGTGCCAGTAGTACCCGACAGAGTAATGCAAAACTGTTTTTT,CASSTRQSNAKLFF,TRBV19,NA,NA,TRBJ1-4
TGTGCCAGCAGCTTAGGAGTGTTT,CASSLGVF,TRBV7-8,NA,few,TRBJ1-6
TGTGCCAGCAGTTACTCGCAGTACCTAGCGGGGGCTGGGGAGACCCAGTACTTC,CASSYSQYLAGAGETQYF,TRBV6-7,TRBD2,NA,TRBJ2-5
TGTGCCAGCAGTGCAGCGGGAGACACAGATACGCAGTATTTT,CASSAAGDTDTQYF,TRBV6-8,TRBD2,NA,TRBJ2-3
TGTGCTAGTGGTTTGGACAGGGGGGAGACCCAGTACTTC,CASGLDRGETQYF,TRBV12-5,TRBD1,few,TRBJ2-5
TGTGCCAGCAGTTTTTCGGGCTCGGGCGGGGAGCTGTTTTTT,CASSFSGSGGELFF,TRBV12-3/TRBV12-4,NA,many,TRBJ2-2
TGTGCCAGCAGCTTAGGGACGACAGGGTGGAATGAGCAGTTCTTC,CASSLGTTGWNEQFF,TRBV7-6,TRBD1,medium-sized,TRBJ2-1
TGTGCCAGCAGCTTAACAGGTTCAGATACGCAGTATTTT,CASSLTGSDTQYF,TRBV7-8,NA,few,TRBJ2-3
TGTGCCTGGAGTGTAGGGGGTGAGCAGTTCTTC,CAWSVGGEQFF,TRBV30,NA,NA,TRBJ2-1
TGTGCCAGCAGCTTAACTAGCGGGGAGGAGACCCAGTACTTC,CASSLTSGEETQYF,TRBV7-2,TRBD2,NA,TRBJ2-5
TGTGCCAGCAGCTTAGTGGACAGGGTAACTGAAAAACTGTTTTTT,CASSLVDRVTEKLFF,TRBV7-2,TRBD1,NA,TRBJ1-4
TGCGCCAGTATGCTCCATTTTAGCGGGGCTAATAGCACAGATACGCAGTATTTT,CASMLHFSGANSTDTQYF,TRBV5-1,TRBD2,many,TRBJ2-3
TGTGCCAGCAGTTACTCTTGGGGCGAAGGCAATGAGCAGTTCTTC,CASSYSWGEGNEQFF,TRBV6-5,NA,NA,TRBJ2-1
TGTGCTAGCAGCTCAACCCCCACAGGAAATGGAGAGACCCAGTACTTC,CASSSTPTGNGETQYF,TRBV7-6,NA,NA,TRBJ2-5